Listed below are T cell receptor beta chains from one sample, sequenced in a study of blood T cell repertoires in COVID-19. TCRdb keeps only in-frame clones here, not all; method: immunoSEQ multiplex PCR. The sample lists approximately 280,000 clones, approximately 81% occurring once. What was sequenced was PBMCs or T cells enriched from blood (not recorded which). The receptors stem from a woman aged 50 to 60 who had recovered from COVID-19. CDR3s include the opening cysteine and the closing phenylalanine or tryptophan. D genes are given only for firm matches. Size values are once, few and many counts, or a class for expanded clones, and some rows have none.

d_call	j_call	clone_size	v_call	cdr3_aa	cdr3_nt
NA	TRBJ1-2	once	TRBV6-5	CASSTRQISYTF	TGTGCCAGCAGTACCCGACAGATTAGCTACACCTTC
NA	TRBJ1-4	NA	TRBV28	CASSFLEVATNEKLFF	TGTGCCAGCAGTTTTCTAGAGGTCGCAACTAATGAAAAACTGTTTTTT
NA	TRBJ1-1	once	TRBV19	CASSIAEDRGYTEAFF	TGTGCCAGTAGTATAGCCGAGGATCGAGGGTACACTGAAGCTTTCTTT
TRBD1	TRBJ2-7	NA	TRBV19	CASSIATGGPYEQYF	TGTGCCAGTAGTATAGCGACAGGGGGACCCTACGAGCAGTACTTC
NA	TRBJ2-3	NA	TRBV3-1/TRBV3-2	CASSQDLARTDTQYF	TGTGCCAGCAGCCAAGATTTAGCGCGGACAGATACGCAGTATTTT
TRBD1	TRBJ1-1	NA	TRBV20-1	CSASNPQGADTEAFF	TGCAGTGCTAGTAACCCACAGGGGGCTGACACTGAAGCTTTCTTT
TRBD1	TRBJ2-4	NA	TRBV28	CASSGDRGAKNIQYF	TGTGCCAGCAGTGGGGACAGGGGGGCCAAAAACATTCAGTACTTC
NA	TRBJ1-6	NA	TRBV7-6	CASSPDSRRINSPLHF	TGTGCCAGCAGCCCGGACTCCAGACGGATTAATTCACCCCTCCACTTT
NA	TRBJ1-4	NA	TRBV28	CASSLLGRGEKLFF	TGTGCCAGCAGTTTATTAGGGAGGGGAGAAAAACTGTTTTTT
TRBD1	TRBJ2-7	NA	TRBV27	CASSFTGGYEQYF	TGTGCCAGCAGTTTTACAGGGGGCTACGAGCAGTACTTC
NA	TRBJ2-7	NA	TRBV4-1	CASSQELEYEQYF	TGCGCCAGCAGCCAAGAATTGGAGTACGAGCAGTACTTC
NA	TRBJ2-2	NA	TRBV19	CASSIQAKTGELFF	TGTGCCAGTAGTATTCAGGCGAAAACCGGGGAGCTGTTTTTT
NA	TRBJ1-3	NA	TRBV18	CASSPGSSLSGNTIYF	TGTGCCAGCTCACCGGGCAGTTCCCTCTCTGGAAACACCATATATTTT
NA	TRBJ2-5	NA	TRBV30	CAWSPQGRPETQYF	TGTGCCTGGAGCCCACAGGGGAGGCCAGAGACCCAGTACTTC
NA	TRBJ2-1	once	TRBV7-2	CASSWSQGLYNEQFF	TGTGCCAGCAGCTGGAGTCAGGGTCTATACAATGAGCAGTTCTTC
NA	TRBJ1-5	NA	TRBV7-2	CASSLGNQGSGQPQHF	TGTGCCAGCAGCTTAGGGAACCAGGGGAGTGGCCAGCCCCAGCATTTT
TRBD1	TRBJ1-4	once	TRBV4-3	CASSQGQGNEKLFF	TGCGCCAGCAGCCAAGGACAGGGTAATGAAAAACTGTTTTTT
NA	TRBJ1-6	NA	TRBV6-2/TRBV6-3	CASSYSRGPLHF	TGTGCCAGCAGTTACTCGAGAGGACCCCTCCACTTT
NA	TRBJ1-3	NA	TRBV19	CASSQKSSGNTIYF	TGTGCCAGTAGTCAGAAAAGCTCTGGAAACACCATATATTTT
NA	TRBJ2-7	NA	TRBV7-9	CASSLHPGEPPYEQYF	TGTGCCAGCAGCTTACATCCGGGAGAGCCGCCATACGAGCAGTACTTC
TRBD2	TRBJ2-1	NA	TRBV19	CASSPGLAGGAYNEQFF	TGTGCCAGTAGCCCTGGACTAGCGGGGGGGGCCTACAATGAGCAGTTCTTC
NA	TRBJ2-2	NA	TRBV14	CASSHEAVANTGELFF	TGTGCCAGCAGCCACGAGGCTGTGGCGAACACCGGGGAGCTGTTTTTT
TRBD1	TRBJ1-6	NA	TRBV5-4	CASAKDRNSPLHF	TGTGCCAGCGCAAAGGACAGGAATTCACCCCTCCACTTT
TRBD2	TRBJ2-3	NA	TRBV5-1	CASRGGNTQYF	TGCGCCAGCAGGGGGGGGAATACGCAGTATTTT
NA	TRBJ2-3	NA	TRBV29-1	CSVPRTDTQYF	TGCAGCGTTCCTAGGACAGATACGCAGTATTTT
NA	TRBJ2-5	NA	TRBV7-6	CASSLGTAGGWETQYF	TGTGCCAGCAGCCTGGGGACTGCCGGGGGATGGGAGACCCAGTACTTC
TRBD1	TRBJ1-5	NA	TRBV5-4	CASSLWGQPNQPQHF	TGTGCCAGCAGCTTGTGGGGACAGCCTAATCAGCCCCAGCATTTT
TRBD1	TRBJ1-1	NA	TRBV5-1	CASSLGLIGTGGFNTEAFF	TGCGCCAGCAGCTTGGGATTGATCGGGACAGGGGGCTTTAACACTGAAGCTTTCTTT
TRBD1	TRBJ2-3	NA	TRBV10-3	CAISTGTGLLDTQYF	TGTGCCATCAGTACCGGGACAGGTCTACTGGATACGCAGTATTTT
NA	TRBJ1-2	few	TRBV27	CASSSGTTYGYTF	TGTGCCAGCAGTTCCGGGACTACCTATGGCTACACCTTC
NA	TRBJ1-5	once	TRBV18	CASSPSGEYQPQHF	TGTGCCAGCTCACCATCGGGGGAGTATCAGCCCCAGCATTTT
NA	TRBJ2-2	NA	TRBV7-6	CASSLAPYGNTGELFF	TGTGCCAGCAGCTTAGCCCCTTACGGTAACACCGGGGAGCTGTTTTTT
NA	TRBJ1-6	once	TRBV11-2	CASSLGRDSPLHF	TGTGCCAGCAGCTTAGGCAGGGATTCACCCCTCCACTTT
NA	TRBJ1-1	few	TRBV19	CASMRVMNTEAFF	TGTGCCAGTATGAGGGTCATGAACACTGAAGCTTTCTTT
TRBD1	TRBJ1-2	NA	TRBV5-5	CASTLQTGRNYGYTF	TGTGCCAGCACCTTGCAGACAGGGCGGAACTATGGCTACACCTTC
NA	TRBJ1-5	NA	TRBV28	CASSLLGGTMLDNQPQHF	TGTGCCAGCAGTTTATTGGGGGGAACTATGTTGGACAATCAGCCCCAGCATTTT
NA	TRBJ2-1	NA	TRBV28	CASSPLGLVNEQFF	TGTGCCAGCAGCCCCCTGGGGCTAGTTAATGAGCAGTTCTTC
NA	TRBJ2-7	NA	TRBV7-3	CASSLSRVGEQYF	TGTGCCAGCAGCTTAAGCAGGGTGGGGGAGCAGTACTTC
TRBD2	TRBJ2-7	NA	TRBV12-3/TRBV12-4	CASSLGGYDEQYF	TGTGCCAGCAGTTTGGGGGGGTACGACGAGCAGTACTTC
NA	TRBJ2-5	NA	TRBV7-3	CASSAAGQGETQYF	TGTGCCAGCAGCGCCGCCGGGCAGGGAGAGACCCAGTACTTC
NA	TRBJ1-2	NA	TRBV5-1	CASSLNWRGSNYGYTF	TGCGCCAGCAGCCTGAATTGGCGCGGGTCGAACTATGGCTACACCTTC
NA	TRBJ1-1	NA	TRBV7-3	CASSLMAGRGTEAFF	TGTGCCAGCAGCTTAATGGCAGGGAGGGGCACTGAAGCTTTCTTT
NA	TRBJ1-1	NA	TRBV29-1	CSVDSQMNTEAFF	TGCAGCGTTGATTCGCAGATGAACACTGAAGCTTTCTTT
NA	TRBJ2-7	NA	TRBV11-2	CASSLPPRASYEQYF	TGTGCCAGCAGCTTACCGCCTAGAGCATCCTACGAGCAGTACTTC
TRBD2	TRBJ2-1	NA	TRBV19	CASSTSGRAGEQFF	TGTGCCAGTAGTACTAGCGGGAGGGCGGGGGAGCAGTTCTTC